The 13 T cell receptor beta chains in this list originate from one sample, sequenced in a study of spatial heterogeneity in lung cancer. Their cognate antigens are unknown. Via MiXCR, TCRdb re-called the 5' RACE reads, giving one row per CDR3 protein. This sample has more than 20,000 distinct CDR3 sequences, with 5% to 7.5% found just once. The time point here: sample taken at primary tumor resection. Points from the study as a whole: The study found that expanded intratumoral alpha and beta TCR counts tracked tumor mutation counts.

Sequences were derived from lung tumor tissue, sampled at surgery. The receptors originated from a male donor with early-stage non-small cell lung cancer.

The sample holds many counts of this clonotype. The V gene is TRBV6-5, the J gene TRBJ2-2; D is uncertain. The CDR3 is 13 residues long. CDR1 is MNHEY and CDR2 is SVGAGI in the germline V gene. With 7 bases removed from V and 5 bases from J, the gap between germline ends came to 11 bases. CDR3 DNA sequence: TGTGCCAGCAATACCCTAGGGACCGGGGAGCTGTTTTTT. This gives the protein CASNTLGTGELFF.

This clonotype was observed many times. Here the CDR3 DNA reads TGCAGTGGTAGGGACACCATTACTGAAGCTTTCTTT. Protein sequence: CSGRDTITEAFF. The rearrangement joins TRBV20-1 to TRBJ1-1, with D perhaps matching TRBD1 (6 bases). CDR1 is DFQATT, CDR2 SNEGSKA, per germline (reference sequence). There are 12 residues in the CDR3. V gave up 7 bases and J gave up 5 bases, with 14 bases separating them.

By share, this clonotype counts as medium-sized. This rearrangement joins TRBV7-3 to TRBJ2-4, with TRBD2 as a possible D gene (6 bases). V was clipped by 4 bases and J by 13 bases, with 17 bases between them. Germline CDR1 and CDR2: SGHTA and FQGTGA. This CDR3 region has 13 residues. This CDR3 is CASSSSAGRLQYF. The CDR3 DNA is TGTGCCAGCAGCTCATCAGCGGGCAGGCTGCAGTACTTC.

This clonotype is medium-sized within its sample. This chain connects TRBV20-1 to TRBJ2-2; D remains unclear. The CDR3 spans 13 residues. Trimming removed 0 bases from V and 6 bases from J, with 8 bases in between. The germline gives CDR1 DFQATT, CDR2 SNEGSKA (reference sequence). CDR3 loop: CSARDTGAGELFF. The CDR3 nucleotides are TGCAGTGCTAGAGATACTGGAGCCGGGGAGCTGTTTTTT.

This clonotype was detected many times. The V gene is TRBV28, the J gene TRBJ2-3; unclear D gene. Looked up from germline, CDR1 is MDHEN and CDR2 is SYDVKM. The CDR3 totals 14 residues. The V end was cut by 7 bases, the J end by 1 base, with 12 bases between. The CDR3 spells CASTGAQGTDTQYF. The CDR3 DNA reads TGTGCCAGCACGGGCGCCCAAGGCACAGATACGCAGTATTTT.

V is TRBV14 and J is TRBJ2-6; D gene uncertain. Trimming left V 1 base short and J 0 bases short, with 7 bases between. The CDR3 runs to 16 residues. Germline loops: CDR1 SGHDN, CDR2 FVKESK. The CDR3 DNA is TGTGCCAGCAGCCAAGGATCTTACTCTGGGGCCAACGTCCTGACTTTC. The encoded protein is CASSQGSYSGANVLTF. The full variable domain, completed using reference TRBV14 and TRBJ2-6, is EAGVTQFPSHSVIEKGQTVTLRCDPISGHDNLYWYRRVMGKEIKFLLHFVKESKQDESGMPNNRFLAERTGGTYSTLKVQPAELEDSGVYFCASSQGSYSGANVLTFGAGSRLTVL.

This clonotype was observed a few times. The chain employs TRBV7-6 and TRBJ1-4, with D hard to call. Germline loops: CDR1 SGHVS, CDR2 FNYEAQ. The CDR3 totals 11 residues. V was trimmed by 5 bases and J by 8 bases, leaving 6 bases between them. The CDR3 coding sequence is TGTGCCAGCAGCGGCGGAGAAAAACTGTTTTTT. Translation gives CASSGGEKLFF.

This chain connects TRBV12-3 or TRBV12-4 to TRBJ1-1; maybe TRBD1 (5 bases). There are 12 residues in the CDR3. Trimming took 6 bases from V and 11 from J, leaving 16 bases between them. The CDR3 coding sequence is TGTGCCAGCAGGGGGACCGGGGAGGTCGCTTTCTTT. Translation: CASRGTGEVAFF.

The rearrangement joins TRBV28 to TRBJ2-3; no clear D gene. V was shortened by 5 bases and J by 1 base, with 10 bases between the two germline ends. Germline lookup yields CDR1 MDHEN and CDR2 SYDVKM. CDR3 size: 14 residues. The CDR3 here is CASSEGFRTDTQYF. DNA for the CDR3: TGTGCCAGCAGTGAAGGCTTCCGCACAGATACGCAGTATTTT.

By proportion, this clonotype is medium-sized. The gene calls are TRBV28 and TRBJ2-6, with 9 bases identical to TRBD1. The germline V gene has CDR1 MDHEN and CDR2 SYDVKM. J lost 4 bases, V lost 6 bases, and 4 bases had no gene match. The CDR3 is 15 residues long. CDR3 loop: CASRTGGVGANVLTF. The CDR3, as DNA: TGTGCCAGCAGGACAGGGGGAGTCGGGGCCAACGTCCTGACTTTC.

The chain employs TRBV7-2 and TRBJ2-5; D unresolved. Germline V gene sequence: CDR1 SGHTA, CDR2 FQGNSA. Between the trimmed V and J ends, which lost 2 bases and 6 bases, there was a span of 7 bases. The CDR3 is 12 amino acids. In DNA, the CDR3 is TGTGCCAGCAGCTTAATACAAAAGACCCAGTACTTC. This codes for CASSLIQKTQYF.

This clonotype has ten or more counts. The chain is built from TRBV7-8 and TRBJ2-3; D uncertain. The CDR3 runs to 12 residues. Germline CDR1 SGHVS, CDR2 FQNEAQ. V lost 5 bases, J lost 4 bases, and 7 bases lay in between. The CDR3 nucleotides are TGTGCCAGCAGCAACCGGGCAGATACGCAGTATTTT. Protein product: CASSNRADTQYF. Drawing the rest from reference TRBV7-8 and TRBJ2-3, the complete variable domain is GAGVSQSPRYKVAKRGQDVALRCDPISGHVSLFWYQQALGQGPEFLTYFQNEAQLDKSGLPSDRFFAERPEGSVSTLKIQRTQQEDSAVYLCASSNRADTQYFGPGTRLTVL.

In its sample, this clonotype was seen many times. The chain carries TRBV5-1 and TRBJ2-1; 11 nucleotides align to TRBD2. The CDR3 spans 16 residues. Germline CDR1 is SGHRS and CDR2 is YFSETQ. V gave up 0 bases and J gave up 2 bases; unmatched junction bases: 1. CDR3 region: CASSLVAGGPYNEQFF. DNA of the CDR3: TGCGCCAGCAGCTTGGTAGCGGGGGGGCCCTACAATGAGCAGTTCTTC.